Each of the 3 T cell receptor beta chains below was sequenced from the same sample in a study of early T cells in non-severe SARS-CoV-2 infection. TCRdb used MiXCR to reprocess the 5' RACE reads, holding one entry per CDR3 protein. The sample includes some 82,000 distinct CDR3 sequences, over 10% of them seen just once. Sequenced sample: whole blood. These receptors all stem from an adult who was a healthcare worker with PCR-confirmed SARS-CoV-2 infection or an uninfected control (not recorded which).

This clonotype has a handful of counts. The chain's CDR3 is CATSDATGGLTDTQYF. CDR3 DNA sequence: TGTGCCACCAGTGACGCGACAGGGGGCTTAACAGATACGCAGTATTTT. V and J are TRBV24-1 and TRBJ2-3, with TRBD1 identical over 10 bases. Germline V gene sequence: CDR1 KGHDR, CDR2 SFDVKD. CDR3 size: 16 residues. V lost 4 bases, J lost 3 bases, and 6 bases stayed unmatched.

This clonotype was detected many times. The V call is TRBV4-1, the J call TRBJ2-2; 9 nucleotides agree with TRBD1. The V gene end was trimmed by 1 base and the J gene end by 7 bases; junction bases not matched to a gene: 7. Germline V CDR1 and CDR2: MGHRA, YSYEKL. The CDR3 is made up of 16 amino acids. The CDR3 DNA reads as TGCGCCAGCAGCCAAGTGCGGGACAGGGCTTTCGGGGAGCTGTTTTTT. This codes for CASSQVRDRAFGELFF.

This clonotype was detected many times. The rearrangement uses TRBV7-2 and TRBJ2-1, with D tentatively TRBD2 (5 bases). The CDR3 totals 14 residues. CDR1 is SGHTA and CDR2 is FQGNSA in the germline V gene. Deletions cut 3 bases from V and 0 bases from J, with 6 bases between. CDR3 sequence: CASSFGSSYNEQFF. The CDR3 DNA reads as TGTGCCAGCAGCTTTGGGAGCTCCTACAATGAGCAGTTCTTC.